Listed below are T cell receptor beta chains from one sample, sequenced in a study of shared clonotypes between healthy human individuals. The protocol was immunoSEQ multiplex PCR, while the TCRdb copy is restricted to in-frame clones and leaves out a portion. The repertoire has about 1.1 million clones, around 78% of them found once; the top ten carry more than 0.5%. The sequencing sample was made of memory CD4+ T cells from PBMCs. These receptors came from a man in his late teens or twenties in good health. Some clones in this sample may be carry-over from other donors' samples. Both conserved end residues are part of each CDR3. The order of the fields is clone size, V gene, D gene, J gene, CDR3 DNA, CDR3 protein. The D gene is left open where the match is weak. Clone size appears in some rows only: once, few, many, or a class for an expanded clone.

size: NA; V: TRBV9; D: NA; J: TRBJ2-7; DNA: TGTGCCAGCAGCTCCCGACATAGCTCCTACGAGCAGTACTTC; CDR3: CASSSRHSSYEQYF
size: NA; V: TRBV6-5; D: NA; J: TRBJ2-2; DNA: TGTGCCAGCAGCGCGGAGGGGGACGACACCGGGGAGCTGTTTTTT; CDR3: CASSAEGDDTGELFF
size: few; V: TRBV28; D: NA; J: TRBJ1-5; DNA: TGTGCCAGCAGTTTAGGGGCTCAGAGCGGCAATCAGCCCCAGCATTTT; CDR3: CASSLGAQSGNQPQHF
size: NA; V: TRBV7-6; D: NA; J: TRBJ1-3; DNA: TGTGCCAGCAGCTTCGCACCCCCTGGAAACACCATATATTTT; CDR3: CASSFAPPGNTIYF
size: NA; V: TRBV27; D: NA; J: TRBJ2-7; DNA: TGTGCCAGCAGTTCCGCGTGGTCTACGAGCTCCTACGAGCAGTACTTC; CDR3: CASSSAWSTSSYEQYF
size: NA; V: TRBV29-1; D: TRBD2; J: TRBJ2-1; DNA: TGCAGCGGGCGGACTAGCGGGGCGTTCGAGCAGTTCTTC; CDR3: CSGRTSGAFEQFF
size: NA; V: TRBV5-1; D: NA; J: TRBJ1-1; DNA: TGCGCCAGCAGCTTGGGGAATACAGGGCCTGAAGCTTTCTTT; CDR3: CASSLGNTGPEAFF
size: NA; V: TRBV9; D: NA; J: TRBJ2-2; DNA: TGTGCCAGCAGCGTAGAGCTAAGGGCGCGGGAGCTGTTTTTT; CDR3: CASSVELRARELFF
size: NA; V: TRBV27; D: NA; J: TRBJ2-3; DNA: TGTGCCAGCAGCCGATACAGGGAATTAGCAGATACGCAGTATTTT; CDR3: CASSRYRELADTQYF
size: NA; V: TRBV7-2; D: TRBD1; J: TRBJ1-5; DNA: TGTGCCAGCAGCTTATACGGGACAGCAAAAGATCAGCCCCAGCATTTT; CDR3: CASSLYGTAKDQPQHF
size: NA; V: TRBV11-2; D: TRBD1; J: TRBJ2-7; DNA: TGTGCCAGCAGCTTCCACCGGACAGGGGTCTCCTACGAGCAGTACTTC; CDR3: CASSFHRTGVSYEQYF
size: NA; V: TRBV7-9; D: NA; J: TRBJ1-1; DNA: TGTGCCAGCAGTCCACCACCCTCTTTCGAAGCTTTCTTT; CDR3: CASSPPPSFEAFF
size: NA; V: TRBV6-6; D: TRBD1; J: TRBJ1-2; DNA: TGTGCCAGCAGTTTAGCCGGGACAGGGGGCGACTATGGCTACACCTTC; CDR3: CASSLAGTGGDYGYTF
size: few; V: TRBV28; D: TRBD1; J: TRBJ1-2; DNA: TGTGCCAGCAGCGCTCCGGGACAGGCTCCATGGGGCTACACCTTC; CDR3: CASSAPGQAPWGYTF
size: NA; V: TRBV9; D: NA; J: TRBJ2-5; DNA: TGTGCCAGCAGCGTAGGACGGCAAGAGACCCAGTACTTC; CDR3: CASSVGRQETQYF
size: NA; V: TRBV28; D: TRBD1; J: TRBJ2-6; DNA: TGTGCCAGCATGACAGGGGGCTTATCTTCTGGGGCCAACGTCCTGACTTTC; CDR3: CASMTGGLSSGANVLTF
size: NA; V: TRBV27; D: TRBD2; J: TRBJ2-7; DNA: TGTGCCAGCAGTTTAGCTAGCGGGAGGACTTACGAGCAGTACTTC; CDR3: CASSLASGRTYEQYF
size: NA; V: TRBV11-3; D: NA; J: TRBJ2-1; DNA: TGTGCCAGCAGCTTAGATGGAGGGGTCAATGAGCAGTTCTTC; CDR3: CASSLDGGVNEQFF
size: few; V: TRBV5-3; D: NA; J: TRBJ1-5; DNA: TGTGCCAGAAGCAAGGTTAGCAATCAGCCCCAGCATTTT; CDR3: CARSKVSNQPQHF
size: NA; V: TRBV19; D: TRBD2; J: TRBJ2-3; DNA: TGTGCCAGTAAGATCGGGGGGGGCGATTATACGCAGTATTTT; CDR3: CASKIGGGDYTQYF
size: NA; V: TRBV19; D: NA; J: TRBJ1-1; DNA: TGTGCCAGTACCCCATACCCTCGGAGCACTGAAGCTTTCTTT; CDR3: CASTPYPRSTEAFF
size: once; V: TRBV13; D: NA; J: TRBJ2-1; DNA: TGTGCCAGCAGCTTAGAGGGGGTCGTCGGAAATGAGCAGTTCTTC; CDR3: CASSLEGVVGNEQFF
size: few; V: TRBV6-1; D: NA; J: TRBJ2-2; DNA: TGTGCCAGCAGTGAATACCCCACCGGGGAGCTGTTTTTT; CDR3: CASSEYPTGELFF
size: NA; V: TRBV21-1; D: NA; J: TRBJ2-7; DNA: TGTGCCAGCAGCAAAAGTAGCGGGGCGTTCTACGAGCAGTACTTC; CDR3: CASSKSSGAFYEQYF
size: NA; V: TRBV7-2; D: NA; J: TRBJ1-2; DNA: TGTGCCAGCAGCTTCCAGGACAGTGGATATGGCTACACCTTC; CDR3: CASSFQDSGYGYTF
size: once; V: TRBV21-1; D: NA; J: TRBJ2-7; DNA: TGTGCCAGCAGCCCGGGGGGACAGGGAGTGTACGAGCAGTACTTC; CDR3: CASSPGGQGVYEQYF
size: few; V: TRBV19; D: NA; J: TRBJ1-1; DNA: TGTGCCAGTAGTATAGACCGGTGGCACACTGAAGCTTTCTTT; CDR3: CASSIDRWHTEAFF
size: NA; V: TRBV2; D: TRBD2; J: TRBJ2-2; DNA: TGTGCCAGCGGGACTAGCGGGAGGCCTAACACCGGGGAGCTGTTTTTT; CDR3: CASGTSGRPNTGELFF
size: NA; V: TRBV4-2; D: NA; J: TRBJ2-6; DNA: TGTGCCAGCAGCCAAAAGGCGAGACTTAACTCTGGGGCCAACGTCCTGACTTTC; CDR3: CASSQKARLNSGANVLTF
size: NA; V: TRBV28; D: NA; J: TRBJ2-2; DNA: TGTGCCAGCAGTTTGCCGGGGGGCGACACCGGGGAGCTGTTTTTT; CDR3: CASSLPGGDTGELFF
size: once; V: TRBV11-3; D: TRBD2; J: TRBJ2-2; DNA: TGTGCCAGCTCTCGAACGGTAGCGGGAGGACTCACCGGGGAGCTGTTTTTT; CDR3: CASSRTVAGGLTGELFF
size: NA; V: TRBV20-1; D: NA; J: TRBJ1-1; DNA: TGCAGTGCTCGTATGAACACTGAAGCTTTCTTT; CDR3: CSARMNTEAFF
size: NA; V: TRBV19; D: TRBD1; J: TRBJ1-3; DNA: TGTGCCAGTAGTCGACAGGGTGCGTACTCTGGAAACACCATATATTTT; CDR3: CASSRQGAYSGNTIYF
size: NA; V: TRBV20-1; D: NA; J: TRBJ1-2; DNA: TGCAGTGCTAGTGTGGCTTTTGGCTACACCTTC; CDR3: CSASVAFGYTF
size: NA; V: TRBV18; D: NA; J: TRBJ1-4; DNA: TGTGCCAGCTCTCACAACAGCGGGGCAACGGGCGAAAAACTGTTTTTT; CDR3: CASSHNSGATGEKLFF
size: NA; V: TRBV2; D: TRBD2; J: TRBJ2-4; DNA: TGTGCCAGCAGTGCCCCGGGGGGTGGGTTAGCCAAAAACATTCAGTACTTC; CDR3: CASSAPGGGLAKNIQYF
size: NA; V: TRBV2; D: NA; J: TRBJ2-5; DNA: TGTGCCACTGGACAAAAGCTCTGGGAGACCCAGTACTTC; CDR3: CATGQKLWETQYF